This TCR beta chain was captured by sequencing in a study of T-cell memory formation after mild COVID-19. Overall study results and limits: The finding that pre-infection memory included some responding clones suggested that cross-reactive memory joined.

Comment on this clonotype: No antigen is known for it.

One entry per CDR3 protein, called by TCRdb with MiXCR from the 5' RACE reads. The sample yields tens of thousands of distinct CDR3 sequences, roughly 23% seen once. The origin of this receptor is a man aged 18 to 35 who had mild COVID-19 (a few samples of this study predate the infection). Cell type and time point are not known. The sequenced sample consisted of PBMCs or a T cell subset sorted from them (not recorded which).

DNA of the CDR3: TGTGCCATCCGACGTGGGGACGGAGTGTTCAATGAGCAGTTCTTC. It yields the protein CAIRRGDGVFNEQFF. This chain connects TRBV10-3 to TRBJ2-1; D may match TRBD1 or TRBD2 (5 bases each). This CDR3 spans 15 amino acids. Germline CDR1 is ENHRY and CDR2 is SYGVKD. V was clipped by 8 bases and J by 6 bases, with 20 bases between them.